The rows below give T cell receptor beta chains drawn from one sample of a study of a mutant IDH1 vaccine in newly diagnosed glioma. These receptors lack a known antigen. Assay: immunoSEQ multiplex PCR; the TCRdb copy retains only in-frame clones and omits some. This sample has 27,000 or so clones, with more than 65% found just once. The sample was PBMCs, taken from a glioma patient whose treatment included an IDH1 peptide vaccine. These receptors all come from a man in his forties with glioma. Some clones in this sample may be carry-over from other donors' samples. CDR3s include the opening cysteine and the closing phenylalanine or tryptophan.

>TRBV7-6|17
CASSLGRNRGFNTEAFF
>TRBV19|15
CASSMQGLWQETQYF
>TRBV19|14
CASTQGLRPGELFF
>TRBV19|11
CASSNLYEQYF
>TRBV4-3|16
CASSQDGPGSWDTIYF
>TRBV7-9|14
CATSFSDRAWEQYF
>TRBV30|14
CAWSGTTLSNTIYF
>TRBV30|13
CAWGRVGDQPQHF
>TRBV19|14
CASTPGRASTEAFF
>TRBV6-4|13
CASARRGGETQYF
>TRBV28|13
CASSPPGLYGYTF
>TRBV19|15
CASRGSGHSNQPQHF
>TRBV9|15
CASSVRDRWNTEAFF
>TRBV5-4|14
CASSFWSGANVLTF
>TRBV6-6|12
CASSHRDVSPYF
>TRBV7-6|16
CASKTDEGAITGELFF
>TRBV5-1|16
CASSPGTSGAQETQYF